These 22 T cell receptor beta chains originate from one sample sequenced in a study of CXCR3-negative and CXCR3-positive naive CD8 T cells. The study made its TRB cDNA libraries by 5' RACE, adding UMI labels. TCRdb re-called the 5' RACE reads and catalogs CDR3 proteins one per entry, DNA excluded. There are some 130,000 distinct CDR3 sequences in the sample, with about 0.3% held by the top ten. Sequencing was done on a sample of naive CXCR3- CD8+ T cells from blood. This sample's subset: CD45RO-CCR7+CD27+CD95- naive CD8+ T cells lacking CXCR3 (TNR3-). The source is a human donor in good health. Some clones in this sample may be carry-over from other donors' samples.

The chain uses TRBV24-1 and TRBJ1-2. This CDR3 contains 12 residues. CDR1 KGHDR and CDR2 SFDVKD come from the germline V gene. CDR3 loop: CATSRENYGYTF.

The chain carries TRBV28 and TRBJ2-1. The CDR3 is 15 residues long. Germline V gene sequence: CDR1 MDHEN, CDR2 SYDVKM. The CDR3 loop reads CASSLLESSYNEQFF.

The rearrangement joins TRBV2 to TRBJ2-7; checking the TCRdb D call of TRBD2 is not possible without DNA. The CDR3 totals 16 residues. Per germline, CDR1 SNHLY and CDR2 FYNNEI. This chain's CDR3 is CATYSTSSGSFNEQYF.

This rearrangement joins TRBV5-1 to TRBJ2-7; as DNA is missing, the TRBD1 call by TCRdb cannot be tested. There are 14 residues in the CDR3. Germline assignment: CDR1 SGHRS and CDR2 YFSETQ. The chain's CDR3 is CASSLGTSTYEQYF.

V gene TRBV28 combines with J gene TRBJ2-2; with no DNA, the TCRdb D assignment of TRBD2 cannot be verified. Germline V gene data show CDR1 as MDHEN and CDR2 as SYDVKM. The CDR3 sequence is 17 residues long. CDR3 amino acids: CASSLWSSGGNTGELFF.

CDR3 amino acids: CASSISGGHSVEQYF. This rearrangement joins TRBV12-3 or TRBV12-4 to TRBJ2-7; absent DNA, TCRdb's TRBD2 call cannot be checked. CDR3 length: 15 amino acids.

This sequence joins TRBV25-1 and TRBJ1-6; TCRdb names TRBD1, which stays unverified in the absence of DNA. CDR1 and CDR2 (germline): MGHDK, SYGVNS. The CDR3 is 15 residues long. The CDR3 is CASSALQGGNSPLHF.

The CDR3 sequence: CASSAYTDTQYF. J is TRBJ2-3 and V is TRBV28. Germline V gene lookup returns CDR1 MDHEN and CDR2 SYDVKM. This CDR3 is 12 amino acids long.

The chain carries TRBV6-4 and TRBJ2-3. There are 15 residues in the CDR3. Looked up from germline, CDR1 is MRHNA and CDR2 is SNTAGT. CDR3 protein: CASSDSTGSTDTQYF.

CDR3 region: CASSPPIGGPLIF. The genes are TRBV18 and TRBJ2-7; the D gene TCRdb calls, TRBD1, cannot be checked with no DNA. The CDR3 covers 13 residues. From germline, CDR1 is KGHSH and CDR2 LQKENI. Complete variable domain (other parts from reference TRBV18 and TRBJ2-7): NAGVMQNPRHLVRRRGQEARLRCSPMKGHSHVYWYRQLPEEGLKFMVYLQKENIIDESGMPKERFSAEFPKEGPSILRIQQVVRGDSAAYFCASSPPIGGPLIFGPGTRLTVT.

The rearrangement links TRBV29-1 to TRBJ1-2. Germline V lookup: CDR1 SQVTM, CDR2 ANQGSEA. This CDR3 is built from 11 residues. The CDR3 region is CSVADGNGYTF.

The chain couples TRBV27 to TRBJ2-1; TCRdb's D call, TRBD1, is unchecked because there is no DNA. This CDR3 is 17 amino acids long. The germline V gene has CDR1 MNHEY and CDR2 SMNVEV (reference sequence). The CDR3 protein is CASSSLFGTASYNEQFF.

The chain combines TRBV13 with TRBJ2-1; TCRdb designates TRBD2, a call that cannot be tested without DNA. The CDR3 sequence is 16 residues long. Germline V gene lookup returns CDR1 PRHDT and CDR2 FYEKMQ (reference sequence). The CDR3 spells CASSLRGTSDYNEQFF.

The rearrangement links TRBV29-1 to TRBJ1-2; checking the TCRdb D call of TRBD1 is not possible without DNA. The CDR3 is 12 amino acids. Germline-derived CDR1 and CDR2 are SQVTM and ANQGSEA. CDR3 in amino acids: CSALDGVGGYTF.

The chain has TRBV7-9 and TRBJ2-1. Germline CDR1 reads SEHNR; CDR2 reads FQNEAQ (reference sequence). This CDR3 spans 17 amino acids. The CDR3 loop reads CASRSLYGNPSYNEQFF. Full variable domain (remainder filled in from reference TRBV7-9 and TRBJ2-1): DTGVSQNPRHKITKRGQNVTFRCDPISEHNRLYWYRQTLGQGPEFLTYFQNEAQLEKSRLLSDRFSAERPKGSFSTLEIQRTEQGDSAMYLCASRSLYGNPSYNEQFFGPGTRLTVL.

This chain uses TRBV7-6 with TRBJ2-7; TCRdb's D call, TRBD1, is unchecked because there is no DNA. Germline CDR1 reads SGHVS; CDR2 reads FNYEAQ. The CDR3 is 15 amino acids. The CDR3 reads CASSLGGTPPFEQYF.

The rearrangement joins TRBV6-5 to TRBJ1-1; TCRdb lists TRBD1, though no DNA is available to test this call. This CDR3 has 14 amino acids. CDR1 MNHEY and CDR2 SVGAGI come from the germline V gene. The CDR3 sequence is CASSLGFETGEAFF.

The chain links TRBV2 to TRBJ2-7. The V gene's germline CDR1 is SNHLY and CDR2 FYNNEI. This CDR3 region has 15 residues. The CDR3 here is CASSGGMTTSYEQYF.

The chain links TRBV7-9 to TRBJ1-4; without DNA, the TCRdb call of TRBD1 cannot be checked. This CDR3 contains 17 residues. Germline V CDR1 and CDR2: SEHNR, FQNEAQ (reference sequence). CDR3 residues: CASSSDPGQGSNEKLFF.

V and J are TRBV28 and TRBJ1-2. The CDR3 consists of 16 residues. The germline CDR1 and CDR2 sequences are MDHEN and SYDVKM. CDR3 in amino acids: CASSPRRMQANYGYTF.

The V gene is TRBV12-3 or TRBV12-4, the J gene TRBJ2-7. The CDR3 is made up of 14 amino acids. This CDR3 is CASSSVMWYYEQYF.

The chain recombines TRBV28 with TRBJ2-5; checking the TCRdb D call of TRBD1 is not possible without DNA. Per germline, CDR1 MDHEN and CDR2 SYDVKM. The CDR3 runs to 14 residues. The CDR3 loop is CASSLGQGAETQCF.